This TCR beta chain was sequenced during a study of blood T cells in healthy people across ages. At least ten counts were recorded for this clonotype. Together with a sample-barcoded 5' primer, a J-beta primer mix was included in a second PCR lasting about 6 to 12 cycles. TCRdb independently ran MiXCR on the 5' RACE reads; one entry per CDR3 protein. Here the sample spans about 1.6 million distinct CDR3 sequences, about 35% being singletons. The CDR3 has 15 residues. V trimming: 4 bases; J trimming: 4 bases; junction bases outside the gene matches: 3. Germline lookup yields CDR1 SEHNR and CDR2 FQNEAQ (reference sequence).

This clonotype was obtained from a woman aged 30 to 39 in good health. The specimen sequenced was blood. V is TRBV7-9 and J is TRBJ2-3, with TRBD1 matching 12 bases. In nucleotides, the CDR3 is TGTGCCAGCAGCTCTGGGACAGGGGGCGCAGATACGCAGTATTTT. Protein product: CASSSGTGGADTQYF.